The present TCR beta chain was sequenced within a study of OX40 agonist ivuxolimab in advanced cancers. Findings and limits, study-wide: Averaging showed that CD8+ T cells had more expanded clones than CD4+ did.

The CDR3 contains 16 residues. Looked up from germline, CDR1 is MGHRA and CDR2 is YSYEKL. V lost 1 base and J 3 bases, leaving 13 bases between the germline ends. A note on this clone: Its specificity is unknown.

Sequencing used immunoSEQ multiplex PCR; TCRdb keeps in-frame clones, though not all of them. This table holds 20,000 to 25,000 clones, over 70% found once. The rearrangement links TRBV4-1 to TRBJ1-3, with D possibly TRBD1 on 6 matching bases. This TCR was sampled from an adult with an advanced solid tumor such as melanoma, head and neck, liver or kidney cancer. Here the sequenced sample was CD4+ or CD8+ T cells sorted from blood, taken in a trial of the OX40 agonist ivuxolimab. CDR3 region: CASSQVAGAYGNTIYF. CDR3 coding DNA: TGCGCCAGCAGCCAAGTGGCAGGGGCTTATGGAAACACCATATATTTT.